The 13 T cell receptor beta chains reported below all come from one sample, sequenced in a study of cytomegalovirus exposure and HLA in healthy donors. The PCR was carried out with 60 Vbeta primers and 13 Jbeta primers. Method: immunoSEQ multiplex PCR; TCRdb's copy keeps in-frame clones and lacks some. In the table there are about 130,000 clones, 80% of which are singletons. The source material was PBMCs. All receptors derive from a man aged 25-45 years in good health.

This chain connects TRBV6-1 to TRBJ2-7; no reliable D call. Deletions cut 1 base from V and 1 base from J, with 11 bases between. The CDR3 contains 15 residues. Germline lookup yields CDR1 MNHNS and CDR2 SASEGT. This chain's CDR3 is CASSEVTGSSYEQYF. The CDR3 DNA reads TGTGCCAGCAGTGAAGTCACGGGTTCGTCCTACGAGCAGTACTTC.

The chain links TRBV30 to TRBJ2-1; D not certain. The CDR3 extends over 12 amino acids. Germline V gene sequence: CDR1 GTSNPN, CDR2 SVGIG (reference sequence). The V gene lost 3 bases and the J gene lost 6 bases, with 9 bases spanning the gap. Here the CDR3 DNA reads TGTGCCTGGAGCCCCGGTGCCAATGAGCAGTTCTTC. Its protein is CAWSPGANEQFF.

The rearrangement uses TRBV30 and TRBJ2-1, with TRBD2 identical over 7 bases. CDR1 GTSNPN and CDR2 SVGIG come from the germline V gene (reference sequence). Trimming at V came to 4 bases and at J to 6 bases, leaving 12 bases not matched to a gene. The CDR3 runs 15 residues. CDR3 sequence (DNA): TGTGCCTGGATGCGGGGGTCAATCGTAGGCAATGAGCAGTTCTTC. The encoded protein is CAWMRGSIVGNEQFF.

This clone has only a few counts. V gene TRBV5-1 combines with J gene TRBJ2-7, with 7 bases identical to TRBD2. CDR3 length: 14 residues. Germline CDR1 is SGHRS and CDR2 is YFSETQ. V lost 2 bases and J lost 0; bases outside the gene matches: 2. CDR3 amino acids: CASSFGGSSYEQYF. The CDR3 DNA reads TGCGCCAGCAGCTTTGGCGGGAGCTCCTACGAGCAGTACTTC.

The chain combines TRBV2 with TRBJ1-5; a weak D match, TRBD1 (5 bases). The CDR3 is 17 residues long. The V and J ends lost 3 bases and 1 base respectively, with 16 bases between them. From germline, CDR1 is SNHLY and CDR2 FYNNEI. The CDR3 nucleotides read TGTGCCAGCAGTGATATACCGGGGGAGCACAGCAATCAGCCCCAGCATTTT. Translated: CASSDIPGEHSNQPQHF.

The V gene is TRBV2, the J gene TRBJ2-3; D not resolved. Germline CDR1 SNHLY, CDR2 FYNNEI. The CDR3 is 14 amino acids. V was pared by 4 bases and J by 6 bases, with 14 bases between. CDR3 residues: CASSVQTRRDTQYF. The CDR3 DNA is TGTGCCAGCAGTGTCCAAACTCGCCGGGATACGCAGTATTTT.

The rearrangement uses TRBV7-8 and TRBJ1-2; possible D gene TRBD1, 6 bases. Germline CDR1 SGHVS, CDR2 FQNEAQ. The CDR3 extends over 16 amino acids. V lost 1 base and J 6 bases, leaving 18 bases between the germline ends. CDR3 loop: CASSLVPQGKADGYTF. CDR3 nucleotide sequence: TGTGCCAGCAGCTTAGTCCCCCAGGGGAAGGCAGATGGCTACACCTTC.

V is TRBV18 and J is TRBJ2-5, with D possibly matching TRBD1 (6 bases). Germline CDR1 reads KGHSH; CDR2 reads LQKENI. V shed 6 bases and J shed 5 bases, with 16 bases lying between them. The CDR3 totals 14 residues. The CDR3 sequence is CASSRSARGETQYF. CDR3 nucleotide sequence: TGTGCCAGCTCCCGCTCGGCAAGGGGGGAGACCCAGTACTTC.

Regarding this clone: One end of the junction does not line up with germline, which may come from a read error. V and J are TRBV7-7 and TRBJ2-2; maybe TRBD2 (5 bases). The CDR3 extends over 15 amino acids. Germline V gene sequence: CDR1 SSHAT, CDR2 FNYEAQ (reference sequence). This CDR3 reads CASSPRVVSTGELFF. In nucleotides, the CDR3 is TGTGCTAGCAGCCCGAGGGTAGTGAGCACCGGGGAGCTGTTTTTT.

The V and J genes are TRBV5-8 and TRBJ1-2; 7 bases fit TRBD1. The CDR3 loop spans 13 amino acids. V was clipped by 6 bases and J by 4 bases; unmatched bases: 6. CDR1 and CDR2 from the germline V gene are SGHTS and YDEGEE. The CDR3 coding sequence is TGTGCCAGCAACAACAGGGGCCCCTATGGCTACACCTTC. Amino acids: CASNNRGPYGYTF.

This clone was found once. The rearrangement joins TRBV28 to TRBJ1-5, with a weak D call TRBD1 (6 bases). The CDR3 is 15 residues long. The germline CDR1 and CDR2 sequences are MDHEN and SYDVKM. Trimming left V 7 bases short and J 6 bases short, with 19 bases between. The CDR3 loop is CASTPSGGRIQPQHF. The CDR3 DNA follows: TGTGCCAGCACCCCCAGCGGGGGGCGCATTCAGCCCCAGCATTTT. The whole variable domain, remainder taken from reference TRBV28 and TRBJ1-5, is DVKVTQSSRYLVKRTGEKVFLECVQDMDHENMFWYRQDPGLGLRLIYFSYDVKMKEKGDIPEGYSVSREKKERFSLILESASTNQTSMYLCASTPSGGRIQPQHFGDGTRLSIL.

V is TRBV11-2 and J is TRBJ2-7; 10 bases line up with TRBD2. There are 17 residues in the CDR3. The germline gives CDR1 SGHAT, CDR2 FQNNGV. Trimming at V came to 0 bases and at J to 6 bases, leaving 11 bases not matched to a gene. The CDR3 loop reads CASSLDGLAGEGLEQYF. CDR3 DNA: TGTGCCAGCAGCTTAGATGGCCTAGCGGGAGAGGGGCTCGAGCAGTACTTC.

As concerns this clone: Because the CDR3's place on the DNA is in doubt, the DNA is left out and the CDR3 is given as listed by TCRdb. The chain has TRBV27 and TRBJ1-4. With termini counted, the CDR3 has 13 amino acids. CDR1 MNHEY and CDR2 SMNVEV come from the germline V gene (reference sequence). The CDR3: CASSTSEGEKLFF.